The 3 T cell receptor beta chains below come from one sample, sequenced in a study of beta chain bispecific antibodies for T cell cancers. General study points: The TRBV12-3 share of total TRBV signal fell about 99% after anti-TRBV12 rather than anti-CD19 exposure. The leukemia cells, rather than normal T cells, gave most of the targeted TRBV signal.

Either OKT3 anti-CD3 antibody or CD3/CD28 beads expanded T cells from blood mononuclear cells over roughly three days. MiXCR, applied by TCRdb to the 5' RACE reads, yields one record per CDR3 protein. This sample has about 20,000 distinct CDR3 sequences, with about 2% found just once. Their antigens are not known. Sample: healthy donor T cells cultured with leukemia cells, taken from a culture containing a bispecific antibody targeting TCR Vbeta12. Receptors were obtained from a human donor in good health. Some clones in this sample may be carry-over from other donors' samples.

This clonotype has more than one count but fewer than ten. The rearrangement joins TRBV25-1 to TRBJ2-2, with 11 bases aligning to TRBD2. This CDR3 region has 19 residues. CDR1 and CDR2 (germline): MGHDK, SYGVNS. Unmatched junction bases numbered 16, after V lost 5 bases and J lost 5 bases. CDR3 region: CASSTDPRRVAGGTGELFF. CDR3 DNA sequence: TGTGCCAGCAGTACCGACCCCCGGAGGGTAGCGGGGGGGACCGGGGAGCTGTTTTTT.

In this sample, this clonotype turned up many times. The chain has TRBV20-1 and TRBJ2-1; TRBD2 matches 12 bases. This CDR3 spans 15 amino acids. V was pared by 6 bases and J by 15 bases, with 18 bases of the junction left unmatched. Germline CDR1 reads DFQATT; CDR2 reads SNEGSKA (reference sequence). CDR3 DNA sequence: TGCAGTGCCTCCCCAGGGGCGACTAGCGGGGGTGGGAGGTTCTTC. It encodes CSASPGATSGGGRFF.

This clonotype was counted between two and nine times. V usage is TRBV4-2 and J usage is TRBJ1-3, with a tentative D call TRBD1 (5 bases). V was trimmed by 1 base and J by 4 bases, leaving 8 bases between them. The CDR3 length is 14 residues. CDR1 and CDR2 from the germline V gene are LGHNA and YNFKEQ. The CDR3 region is CASSQVPGGNTIYF. The CDR3 nucleotides are TGTGCCAGCAGCCAAGTACCAGGGGGAAACACCATATATTTT.